This T cell receptor beta chain was profiled in a study of shared clonotypes between healthy human individuals. The table lists this clone with a few counts. The antigen is not known. Other DNA sequences from this sample encode an identical CDR3 as well. The study's findings and limits: Clonotype sharing among donors was expected to depend on sequencing depth. Rarefaction demonstrated incomplete sorted-subset sequencing despite large depth. Unshared clonotypes carried lower generation probabilities than those common to all four donors.

Germline V gene lookup returns CDR1 MNHEY and CDR2 SVGAGI. The CDR3 is 13 amino acids. Deletions cut 0 bases from V and 4 bases from J, with 4 bases between. The authors loaded around 200 ng DNA, roughly 27,000 T cell genomes, into sorted-subset replicate PCRs. This table comes from immunoSEQ multiplex PCR, and its TCRdb copy is limited to in-frame clones, with some not included. The sample lists millions of clones; roughly 94% were seen once. What was sequenced was naive CD4+ T cells sorted from blood. Subset in this sample: CD45RA+ positively selected. The chain uses TRBV6-5 and TRBJ2-1, with no clear D. This clonotype was obtained from a man between 18 and 35 years old in good health. For the CDR3, the DNA is TGTGCCAGCAGTTACTCGGGGTACAATGAGCAGTTCTTC. This translates into CASSYSGYNEQFF.